This T cell receptor beta chain appears in the sequencing data of a study of human T cells and chemical hapten exposure. Study results and limitations: Controls had significantly fewer large CDR3 similarity clusters than were formed by expanded TCRs. Alopecia was present in the donors, so their immune response may differ from healthy people's.

Trimming cost V 3 bases and J 5 bases, with 12 bases left between them. This CDR3 is 14 amino acids long. Germline loops: CDR1 KGHSH, CDR2 LQKENI. Each CDR3 protein is one row after TCRdb ran MiXCR on the RACE reads. The table shows 360,000 or so distinct CDR3 sequences, with about 6% occurring only once. Documented time point: patch test 2, 6 weeks after DPC sensitization. Treatment noted: therapeutic diphenylcyclopropenone sensitization with weekly scalp DPC. Of note for this clonotype: Its antigen is currently unknown.

The TCR sequence derives from a woman aged 18-35 years with alopecia areata. Some clones in this sample may be carry-over from other donors' samples. Sequencing used whole blood, obtained in connection with sensitization to the hapten diphenylcyclopropenone (DPC). The J gene is TRBJ2-3, the V gene TRBV18; the D gene is possibly TRBD2 (5 bases). The CDR3 protein is CASSPNSGKDTQYF. In DNA form, the CDR3 reads TGTGCCAGCTCACCTAATTCGGGGAAAGATACGCAGTATTTT.